This record looks at one T cell receptor beta chain sequence and its context. The antigen is unknown. Building of the TCR beta libraries involved iRepertoire HTBI primers and Arm-PCR of CDR3 regions. TCRdb redid the calling of the multiplex PCR reads with MiXCR, one entry per CDR3 protein. The sample shows over 350,000 distinct CDR3 sequences, about 20% of them seen only once. Noted time point: persistent/refractory GD, antithyroid drugs over 5 years with positive TRAb. There was RNA extracted from PBMCs, and the TCR library was made from it. This sample is part of a study of regulatory T cells in long-lasting Graves disease. Background on the study: Graves' disease counted as persistent after over 5 years of antithyroid drugs with positive TSH receptor antibodies. Points from the study as a whole: Limited samples may have lowered accuracy. Persistent disease favored TRBV28, TRBJ1-2 and TRBJ2-5.

The CDR3 is made up of 14 amino acids. Germline values: CDR1 SNHLY, CDR2 FYNNEI. Trimming left V 8 bases short and J 3 bases short, with 17 bases between. This TCR was sampled from a female donor with Graves disease. The chain combines TRBV2 with TRBJ2-7; D tentatively reads TRBD1 or TRBD2 (5 bases each). The input for sequencing was peripheral blood mononuclear cells (PBMCs), taken when the disease was refractory, from a patient treated with antithyroid drugs. CDR3 in amino acids: CASLESGTNYEQYF. CDR3 DNA sequence: TGTGCCAGCCTAGAGTCCGGGACCAACTACGAGCAGTACTTC.